These T cell receptor beta chains were read from a single sample in a study of blood T cell repertoires in COVID-19. TCRdb's copy holds only in-frame clones and misses some; the assay was immunoSEQ multiplex PCR. The repertoire holds 250,000 to 300,000 clones, with 90% to 95% as singletons. The material sequenced was PBMCs or T cells enriched from blood (not recorded which). The source of these receptors is a human donor in a cohort exposed to, infected with or recovered from COVID-19 (not recorded which). The donor label of this sample is uncertain. The CDR3 runs from the conserved cysteine through the conserved F or W. The D gene is left open where the match is weak. Not every row has a clone size; where given, it reads once, few, many or a size class.

>TRBD1|-|TRBJ1-2|15|TRBV19
TGTGCCAGTAGCTTTTCAGACAGGGTGGCGCGAGGCTACACCTTC
CASSFSDRVARGYTF
>-|few|TRBJ2-3|16|TRBV24-1
TGTGCCACCAGTGCCGCATGGGGCCAGCGCACAGATACGCAGTATTTT
CATSAAWGQRTDTQYF
>TRBD1|-|TRBJ1-4|17|TRBV25-1
TGTGCCAGCAGTGAAAATCCGAGGACAGGGGGGACTGAAAAACTGTTTTTT
CASSENPRTGGTEKLFF
>-|-|TRBJ2-5|15|TRBV7-9
TGTGCCAGCAGCTCCCGGTCCCAACCATTCGAGACCCAGTACTTC
CASSSRSQPFETQYF
>-|-|TRBJ2-5|10|TRBV30
TGTGCCTGGGCGGTCGGGACCCAGTACTTC
CAWAVGTQYF
>-|few|TRBJ2-7|14|TRBV7-8
TGTGCCAGCAGCTGGCGGGCTGGTCCCCTCGAGCAGTACTTC
CASSWRAGPLEQYF
>-|-|TRBJ2-5|15|TRBV18
TGTGCCAGCTCCCTCTCCGGACGGGGGTCAGAGACCCAGTACTTC
CASSLSGRGSETQYF
>TRBD1|-|TRBJ1-5|18|TRBV19
TGTGCCAGTAGTACCCGGCCGGACAGGGCATATAGCAATCAGCCCCAGCATTTT
CASSTRPDRAYSNQPQHF
>-|-|TRBJ1-5|13|TRBV19
TGTGCCAGTTCGCAAGGAGGGGCACAGCCCCAGCATTTT
CASSQGGAQPQHF
>-|-|TRBJ2-5|12|TRBV12-3/TRBV12-4
TGTGCCAGCAGTTTCGAGGTTAGGACCCAGTACTTC
CASSFEVRTQYF
>-|-|TRBJ2-7|15|TRBV4-1
TGCGCCAGCAGCCAAGAGTGGCAGGGCCATGACGAGCAGTACTTC
CASSQEWQGHDEQYF
>-|once|TRBJ1-1|14|TRBV7-6
TGTGCCAGCAGCTTGTACAGGGAGAACACTGAAGCTTTCTTT
CASSLYRENTEAFF
>-|-|TRBJ1-2|13|TRBV30
TGTGCCTGGAGTGTAATCGGGAACTATGGCTACACCTTC
CAWSVIGNYGYTF
>-|-|TRBJ2-7|15|TRBV5-1
TGCGCCAGCAGCCTCCCGACAGGAGAGGCATACGAGCAGTACTTC
CASSLPTGEAYEQYF
>-|-|TRBJ2-7|13|TRBV14
TGTGCCAGCAGCCACCTCCAGTGGAGCGAGCAGTACTTC
CASSHLQWSEQYF
>-|-|TRBJ2-7|14|TRBV6-5
TGTGCCAGCAGTTACTCGATGTCGGTCTACGAGCAGTACTTC
CASSYSMSVYEQYF
>TRBD1|-|TRBJ1-4|19|TRBV7-2
TGTGCCAGCAGCATGACAACCGACAGGGTGATTTCAAGGGGTGAAAAACTGTTTTTT
CASSMTTDRVISRGEKLFF
>-|-|TRBJ2-7|15|TRBV5-1
TGCGCCAGCAGCTTACAGGTAGGCGTTGGCGACGAGCAGTACTTC
CASSLQVGVGDEQYF
>-|-|TRBJ1-3|15|TRBV29-1
TGCAGCGTCACTGAACAGGGCAGGTCTGGAAACACCATATATTTT
CSVTEQGRSGNTIYF
>-|-|TRBJ1-2|15|TRBV10-3
TGTGCCATCAGTGAGAGGGGACAAACTAACTATGGCTACACCTTC
CAISERGQTNYGYTF
>TRBD1|-|TRBJ2-7|15|TRBV5-1
TGCGCCAGCAGCTTGCCAGGGGGTCCTTTCTACGAGCAGTACTTC
CASSLPGGPFYEQYF
>TRBD1|-|TRBJ1-1|16|TRBV25-1
TGTGCCAGCAGTGAATTCCCCTCGACAGGGACCACTGAAGCTTTCTTT
CASSEFPSTGTTEAFF
>TRBD1|once|TRBJ1-1|15|TRBV5-1
TGCGCCAGCAGCTTGGAGGGGGCGCGGCACACTGAAGCTTTCTTT
CASSLEGARHTEAFF
>-|-|TRBJ2-7|18|TRBV7-8
TGTGCCAGCAGCTTAGCCCAACGGAGAACAGGGATTGTTTACGAGCAGTACTTC
CASSLAQRRTGIVYEQYF
>-|-|TRBJ1-3|16|TRBV7-2
TGTGCCAGCAGCCCCACAACAGGCGACTCAGGAAACACCATATATTTT
CASSPTTGDSGNTIYF
>-|-|TRBJ1-6|14|TRBV7-2
TGTGCCAGCAGCTTTGATCGCGTGGTCCCGACCCTCCACTTT
CASSFDRVVPTLHF
>TRBD1|-|TRBJ1-4|13|TRBV11-2
TGTGCCAGCAGCTTGACAGGGTTGCAGAAACTGTTTTTT
CASSLTGLQKLFF
>-|-|TRBJ1-3|17|TRBV7-9
TGTGCCAGCAGCCCGGACGGCGGGGTGAGAACTGGAAACACCATATATTTT
CASSPDGGVRTGNTIYF
>-|once|TRBJ2-5|17|TRBV5-1
TGCGCCAGCAGCCCGGGAACCTCGCGGGGCCCCCAAGAGACCCAGTACTTC
CASSPGTSRGPQETQYF
>-|-|TRBJ2-1|12|TRBV19
TGTGCCAGTAACGCAGGCGACAATGAGCAGTTCTTC
CASNAGDNEQFF
>-|-|TRBJ1-2|13|TRBV5-6
TGTGCCAGCAGCCCGGCAGAGGGATATGGCTACACCTTC
CASSPAEGYGYTF
>TRBD2|-|TRBJ2-7|15|TRBV15
TGTGCCACCAGCATCGACGGGGGGTACGCCTACGAGCAGTACTTC
CATSIDGGYAYEQYF
>TRBD1|-|TRBJ1-1|14|TRBV5-1
TGCGCCAGCCAGACAGGGGCCATGAACACTGAAGCTTTCTTT
CASQTGAMNTEAFF
>TRBD1|-|TRBJ2-7|13|TRBV28
TGTGCCAGCACCCGGGACAGTCCGCTGGAGCAGTACTTC
CASTRDSPLEQYF
>-|-|TRBJ1-5|13|TRBV7-8
TGTGCCAGCAGCTCTGGACAGAATCAGCCCCAGCATTTT
CASSSGQNQPQHF
>-|-|TRBJ1-1|19|TRBV21-1
TGTGCCAGCAGCAAGCCCGACAGGGATATTAACCTTGCTATGGCTGAAGCTTTCTTT
CASSKPDRDINLAMAEAFF
>-|-|TRBJ1-2|10|TRBV7-9
TGTGCCAGCAGTCGGGATGGCTACACCTTC
CASSRDGYTF
>TRBD1|-|TRBJ1-4|14|TRBV5-1
TGCGCCAGCAGGGCGCGACAGGGTTATGAAAAACTGTTTTTT
CASRARQGYEKLFF
>-|-|TRBJ2-1|16|TRBV4-2
TGTGCCAGCAGCCAAGATAGGGGACAAGGAAACAATGAGCAGTTCTTC
CASSQDRGQGNNEQFF
>-|-|TRBJ2-5|14|TRBV6-5
TGTGCCAGCAGTCAACGGGGGACCAAAGAGACCCAGTACTTC
CASSQRGTKETQYF
>TRBD2|-|TRBJ2-1|13|TRBV6-5
TGTGCCAGCAGTACGACTAGCGACGCTGAGCAGTTCTTC
CASSTTSDAEQFF
>-|-|TRBJ1-1|12|TRBV10-3
TGTGCCACCCGAGGGCAGAACACTGAAGCTTTCTTT
CATRGQNTEAFF
>-|few|TRBJ1-3|15|TRBV9
TGTGCCAGCAGCGTAGGCGGGCAGTCTGGAAACACCATATATTTT
CASSVGGQSGNTIYF
>TRBD1|-|TRBJ1-1|13|TRBV5-4
TGTGCCAGCAGCTCCGGACAGGGCACTGAAGCTTTCTTT
CASSSGQGTEAFF
>-|-|TRBJ1-1|14|TRBV3-1/TRBV3-2
TGTGCCAGCAGCCAAGTATCAGGTAACACTGAAGCTTTCTTT
CASSQVSGNTEAFF
>TRBD1|-|TRBJ2-3|15|TRBV4-3
TGCGCCAGCAGTTTGTCGGGACAGGGGATAGATACGCAGTATTTT
CASSLSGQGIDTQYF
>TRBD1|-|TRBJ1-4|14|TRBV30
TGTGCCTGGAAGGGACAGGGGCGAAGTGAAAAACTGTTTTTT
CAWKGQGRSEKLFF
>TRBD1|-|TRBJ1-4|17|TRBV5-1
TGCGCCAGCAGCTTGGGTTACGTGGGACAGCACAATGAAAAACTGTTTTTT
CASSLGYVGQHNEKLFF
>-|-|TRBJ1-1|13|TRBV30
TGTGCCTGGAGTGTACAAAGCGGCACTGAAGCTTTCTTT
CAWSVQSGTEAFF
>TRBD1|-|TRBJ1-2|13|TRBV5-1
TGCGCCAGCAGCTTGGGACAGGGGGCTGGCTACACCTTC
CASSLGQGAGYTF
>-|-|TRBJ2-7|15|TRBV3-1/TRBV3-2
TGTGCCAGCAGCAACCCGTGGGACACCGACTACGAGCAGTACTTC
CASSNPWDTDYEQYF
>-|-|TRBJ2-2|12|TRBV11-2
TGTGCCAGCATCCAAGGGGCCGGGGAGCTGTTTTTT
CASIQGAGELFF
>-|-|TRBJ1-2|17|TRBV4-1
TGCGCCAGCAGCCAAGGGAGGCAGGGGCCCCTAAACTATGGCTACACCTTC
CASSQGRQGPLNYGYTF
>TRBD1|-|TRBJ2-1|18|TRBV7-3
TGTGCCAGCAGCTCCCTTTATGGGCAGACAGGGGCCGACAATGAGCAGTTCTTC
CASSSLYGQTGADNEQFF
>TRBD1|-|TRBJ2-5|15|TRBV7-2
TGTGCCAGCAGCTCCCGGGACAGGGTCGGGAAGACCCAGTACTTC
CASSSRDRVGKTQYF